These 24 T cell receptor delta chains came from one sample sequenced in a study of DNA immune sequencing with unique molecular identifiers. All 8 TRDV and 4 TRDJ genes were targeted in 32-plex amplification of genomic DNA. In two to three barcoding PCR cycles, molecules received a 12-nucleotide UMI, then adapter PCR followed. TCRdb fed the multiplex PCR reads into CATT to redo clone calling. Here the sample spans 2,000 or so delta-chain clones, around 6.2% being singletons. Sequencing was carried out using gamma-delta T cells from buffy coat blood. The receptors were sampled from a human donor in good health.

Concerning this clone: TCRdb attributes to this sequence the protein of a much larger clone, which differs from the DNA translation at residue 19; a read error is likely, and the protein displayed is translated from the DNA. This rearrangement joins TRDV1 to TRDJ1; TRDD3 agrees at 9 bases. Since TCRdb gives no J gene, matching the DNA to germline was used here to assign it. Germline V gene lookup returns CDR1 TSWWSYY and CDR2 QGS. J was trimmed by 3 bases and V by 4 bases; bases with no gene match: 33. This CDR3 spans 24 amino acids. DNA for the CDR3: TGTGCTCTTGGGGTGTCCCCCCTTGGCCCTGGGGATACGAGTACCCCTCCGTACCCCGATAAACTCATCTTT. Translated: CALGVSPLGPGDTSTPPYPDKLIF.

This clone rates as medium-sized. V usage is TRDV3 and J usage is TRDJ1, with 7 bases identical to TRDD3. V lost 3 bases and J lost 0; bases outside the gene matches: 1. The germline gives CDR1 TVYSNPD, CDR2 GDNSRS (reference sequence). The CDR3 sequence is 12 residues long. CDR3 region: CALGGYTDKLIF. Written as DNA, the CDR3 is TGTGCCTTGGGGGGATACACCGATAAACTCATCTTT. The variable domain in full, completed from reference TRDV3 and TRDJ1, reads CDKVTQSSPDQTVASGSEVVLLCTYDTVYSNPDLFWYRIRPDYSFQFVFYGDNSRSEGADFTQGRFSVKHILTQKAFHLVISPVRTEDSATYYCALGGYTDKLIFGKGTRVTVEP.

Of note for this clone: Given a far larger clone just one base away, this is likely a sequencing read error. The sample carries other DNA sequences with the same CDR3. CDR3 bases: TGTGCTCTTGGTGTGTCCCCCCTTGGCCCTGGGGATACGAGTACCCCTCCGTACACCGATAAACTCATCTTT. Amino acid sequence: CALGVSPLGPGDTSTPPYTDKLIF. The rearrangement joins TRDV1 to TRDJ1, with 9 positions matching TRDD3. TCRdb does not report a J gene; here it was assigned by matching the DNA to germline references. Germline trimming cut 6 bases from V and 0 bases from J; bases unmatched to any gene: 32. The CDR3 is 24 residues long. From germline, CDR1 is TSWWSYY and CDR2 QGS.

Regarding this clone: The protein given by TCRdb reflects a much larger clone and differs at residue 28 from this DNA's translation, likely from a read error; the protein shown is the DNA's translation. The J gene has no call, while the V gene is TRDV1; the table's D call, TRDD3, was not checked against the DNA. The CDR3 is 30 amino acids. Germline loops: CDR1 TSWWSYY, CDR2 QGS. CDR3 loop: CALGEQGPSPSYPWKGYWGFTPTYTDKHIF. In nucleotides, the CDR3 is TGTGCTCTTGGGGAACAAGGGCCCTCGCCTTCCTATCCGTGGAAGGGCTATTGGGGGTTCACGCCCACATACACCGATAAACACATCTTT.

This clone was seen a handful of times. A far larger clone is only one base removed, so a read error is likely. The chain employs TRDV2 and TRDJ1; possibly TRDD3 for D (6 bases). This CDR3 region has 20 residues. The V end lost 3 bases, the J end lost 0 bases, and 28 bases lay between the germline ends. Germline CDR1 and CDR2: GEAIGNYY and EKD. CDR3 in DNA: TGTGCCTGTGACGCCGTCCGGGGGACGTCGATACGCTCCTACACCGATAAACTCATCTTT. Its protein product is CACDAVRGTSIRSYTDKLIF.

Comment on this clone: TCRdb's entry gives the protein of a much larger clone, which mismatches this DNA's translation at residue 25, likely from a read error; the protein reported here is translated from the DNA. The DNA for the CDR3 is TGTGCTCTTGGGGAATCGGCCCCCTACCACCCCCCTCACTGGGGGATACGCGGCATACCTCTCGATAAACTCACCTTT. This encodes CALGESAPYHPPHWGIRGIPLDKLTF. Called V gene: TRDV1; the J gene was not called; the table calls TRDD3, which could not be checked here. The CDR3 extends over 26 amino acids. CDR1 TSWWSYY and CDR2 QGS come from the germline V gene.

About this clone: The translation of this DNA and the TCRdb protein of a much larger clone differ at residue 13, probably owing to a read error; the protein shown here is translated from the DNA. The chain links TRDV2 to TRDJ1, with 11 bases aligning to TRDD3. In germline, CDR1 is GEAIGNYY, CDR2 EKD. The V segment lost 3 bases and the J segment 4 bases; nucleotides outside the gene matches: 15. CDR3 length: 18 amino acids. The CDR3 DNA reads TGTGCCTGTGACGATCTTGGGGGATACGCGGGTTTCATCGATAAACTCATCTTT. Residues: CACDDLGGYAGFIDKLIF.

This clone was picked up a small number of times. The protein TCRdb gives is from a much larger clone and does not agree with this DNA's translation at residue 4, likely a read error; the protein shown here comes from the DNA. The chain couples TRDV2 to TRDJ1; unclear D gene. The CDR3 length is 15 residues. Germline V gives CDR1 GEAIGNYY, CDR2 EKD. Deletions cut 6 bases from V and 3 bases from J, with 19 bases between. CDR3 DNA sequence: TGTGCCTGTATGGTATCCCGTACGAGGGCCGATAAACTCATCTTT. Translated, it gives CACMVSRTRADKLIF.

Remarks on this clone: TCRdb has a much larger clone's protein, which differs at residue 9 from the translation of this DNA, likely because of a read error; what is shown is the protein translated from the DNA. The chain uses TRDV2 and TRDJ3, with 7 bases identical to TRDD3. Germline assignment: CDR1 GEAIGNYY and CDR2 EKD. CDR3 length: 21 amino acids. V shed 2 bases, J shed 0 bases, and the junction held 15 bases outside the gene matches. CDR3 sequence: CACDSVLGYTSGSWDTRQMFF. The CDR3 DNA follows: TGTGCCTGTGACAGCGTACTGGGGTATACGTCCGGCTCCTGGGACACCCGACAGATGTTTTTC.

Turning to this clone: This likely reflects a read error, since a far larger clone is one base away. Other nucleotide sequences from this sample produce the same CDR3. CDR3 in amino acids: CACDTVLRTGGSPTDKLIF. DNA of the CDR3: TGTGCCTGTGACACTGTTCTTCGTACTGGGGGTTCCCCTACCGATAAACTCATCTTT. The V call is TRDV2, the J call TRDJ1, with 8 bases matching TRDD3. Germline V gene data show CDR1 as GEAIGNYY and CDR2 as EKD. The CDR3 extends over 19 amino acids. The trim removed 1 base at V and 2 bases at J, leaving 17 bases unmatched.

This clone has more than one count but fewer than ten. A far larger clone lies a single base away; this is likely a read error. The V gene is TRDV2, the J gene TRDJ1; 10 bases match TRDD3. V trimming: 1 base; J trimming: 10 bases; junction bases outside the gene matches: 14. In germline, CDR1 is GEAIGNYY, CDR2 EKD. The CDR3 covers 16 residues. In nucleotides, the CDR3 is TGTGCCTGTGACACTGTGGGTACTGGGGGATTAGAAAGACTCATCTTT. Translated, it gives CACDTVGTGGLERLIF.

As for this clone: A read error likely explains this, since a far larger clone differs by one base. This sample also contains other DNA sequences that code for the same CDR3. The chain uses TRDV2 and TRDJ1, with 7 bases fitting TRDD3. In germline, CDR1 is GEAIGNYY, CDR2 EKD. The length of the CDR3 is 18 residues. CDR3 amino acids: CACDPVLGTLPYTDKLIF. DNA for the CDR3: TGTGCGTGTGACCCGGTACTGGGGACTCTTCCCTACACCGATAAACTCATCTTT.

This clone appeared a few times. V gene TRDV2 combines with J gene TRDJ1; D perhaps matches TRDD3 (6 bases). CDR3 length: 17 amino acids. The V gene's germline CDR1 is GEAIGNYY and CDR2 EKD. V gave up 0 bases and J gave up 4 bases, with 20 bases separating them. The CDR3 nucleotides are TGTGCCTGTGACACCGTATTGGGGGGAAAACGGGACGATAAACTCATCTTT. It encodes CACDTVLGGKRDDKLIF.

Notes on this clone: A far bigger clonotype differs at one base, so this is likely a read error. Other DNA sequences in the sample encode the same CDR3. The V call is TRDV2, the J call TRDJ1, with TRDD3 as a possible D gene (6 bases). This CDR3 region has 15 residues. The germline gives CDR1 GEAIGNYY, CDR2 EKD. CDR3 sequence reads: CACDRLGTHTDKLIF. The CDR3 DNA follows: TGTGCCTGTGACAGGCTGGGGACCCACACCGATAAACTCATTTTT.

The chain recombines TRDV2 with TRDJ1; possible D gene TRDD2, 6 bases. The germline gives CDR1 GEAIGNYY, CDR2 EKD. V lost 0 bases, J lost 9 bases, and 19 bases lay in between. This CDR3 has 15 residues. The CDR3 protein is CACDTLLRAQGELIF. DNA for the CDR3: TGTGCCTGTGACACCCTCCTACGGGCCCAAGGAGAACTCATCTTT.

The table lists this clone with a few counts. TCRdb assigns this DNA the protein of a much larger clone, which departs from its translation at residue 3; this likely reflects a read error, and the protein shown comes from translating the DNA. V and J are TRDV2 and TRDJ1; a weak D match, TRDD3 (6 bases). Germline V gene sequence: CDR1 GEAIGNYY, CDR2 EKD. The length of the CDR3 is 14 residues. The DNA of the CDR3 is TGTGCCAGTGACACCCTACTGGGAGGCGATAAACTCATCTTT. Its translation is CASDTLLGGDKLIF.

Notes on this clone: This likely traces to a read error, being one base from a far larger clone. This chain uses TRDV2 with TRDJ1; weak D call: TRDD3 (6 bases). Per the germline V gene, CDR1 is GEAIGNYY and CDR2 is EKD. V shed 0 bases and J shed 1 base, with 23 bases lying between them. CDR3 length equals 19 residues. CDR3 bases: TGTGCCTGTGACACCGTGGGGGCTCGGGGATTCGAGGGCACCGATAAACTCATCTTT. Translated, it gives CACDTVGARGFEGTDKLIF.

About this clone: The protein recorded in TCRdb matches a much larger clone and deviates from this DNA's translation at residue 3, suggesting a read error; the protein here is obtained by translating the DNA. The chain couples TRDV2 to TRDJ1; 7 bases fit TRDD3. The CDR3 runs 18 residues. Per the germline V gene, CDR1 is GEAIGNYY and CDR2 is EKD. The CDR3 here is CASDPVLGTLPYTDKLIF. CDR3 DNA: TGTGCCAGTGACCCGGTACTGGGGACTCTTCCCTACACCGATAAACTCATCTTT.

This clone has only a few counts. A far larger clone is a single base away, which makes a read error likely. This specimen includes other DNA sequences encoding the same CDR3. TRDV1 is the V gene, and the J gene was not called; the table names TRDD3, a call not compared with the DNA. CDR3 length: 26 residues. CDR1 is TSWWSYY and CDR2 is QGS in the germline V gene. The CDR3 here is CALGESAPYHPPHWGIRGIPLDKLIF. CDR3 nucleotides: TGTGCTCTTGGGGAATCGGCCCCCTACCACCCCCCTCACTGGGGGATACGCGGCATACCTCTCGATAAACTAATCTTT.

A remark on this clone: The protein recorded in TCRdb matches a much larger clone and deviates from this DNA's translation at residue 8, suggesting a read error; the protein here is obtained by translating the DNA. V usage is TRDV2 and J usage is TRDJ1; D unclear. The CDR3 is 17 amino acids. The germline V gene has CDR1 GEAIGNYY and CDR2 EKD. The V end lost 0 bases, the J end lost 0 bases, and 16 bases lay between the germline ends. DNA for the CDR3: TGTGCCTGTGACACCGTTACTGAGGGTCTTGACACCGATAAACTCATCTTT. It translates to CACDTVTEGLDTDKLIF.

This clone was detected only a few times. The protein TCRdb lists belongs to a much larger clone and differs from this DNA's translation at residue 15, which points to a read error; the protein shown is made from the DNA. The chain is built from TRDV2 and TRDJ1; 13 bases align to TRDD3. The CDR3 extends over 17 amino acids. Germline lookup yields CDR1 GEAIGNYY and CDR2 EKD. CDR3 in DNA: TGTGCCTGTGACACGGCGGTACTGGGGGATACGTTGAAGAAACACATCTTT. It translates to CACDTAVLGDTLKKHIF.

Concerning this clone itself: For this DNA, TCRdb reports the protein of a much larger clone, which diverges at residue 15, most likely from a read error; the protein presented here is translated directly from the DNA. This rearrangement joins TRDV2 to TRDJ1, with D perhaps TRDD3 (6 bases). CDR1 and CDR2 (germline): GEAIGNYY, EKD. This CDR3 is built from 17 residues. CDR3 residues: CACDPIGDPQNTDKPIF. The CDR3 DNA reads TGTGCCTGTGACCCGATCGGGGATCCTCAGAACACCGATAAACCCATCTTT.

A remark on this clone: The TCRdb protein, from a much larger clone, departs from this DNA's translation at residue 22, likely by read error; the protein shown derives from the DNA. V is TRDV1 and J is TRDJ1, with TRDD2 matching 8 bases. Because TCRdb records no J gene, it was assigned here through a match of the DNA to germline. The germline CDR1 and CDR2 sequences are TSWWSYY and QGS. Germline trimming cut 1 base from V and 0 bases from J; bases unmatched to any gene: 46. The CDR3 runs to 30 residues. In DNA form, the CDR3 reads TGTGCTCTTGGGGAACAAGGGCCCTCGCCTTCCTATCCGTGGAAGGGCTATTGGGGGTTCACGTCCACATACACCGATAAACTCATCTTT. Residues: CALGEQGPSPSYPWKGYWGFTSTYTDKLIF.

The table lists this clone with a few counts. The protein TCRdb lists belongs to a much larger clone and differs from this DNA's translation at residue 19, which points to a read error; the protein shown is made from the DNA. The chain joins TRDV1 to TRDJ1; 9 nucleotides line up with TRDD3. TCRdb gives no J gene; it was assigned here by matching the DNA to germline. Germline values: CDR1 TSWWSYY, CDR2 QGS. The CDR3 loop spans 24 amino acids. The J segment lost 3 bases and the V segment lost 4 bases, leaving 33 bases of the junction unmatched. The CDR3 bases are TGTGCTCTTGGGGTGTCCCCCCTTGGCCCTGGGGATACGAGTACCCCTCCGTACGCCGATAAACTCATCTTT. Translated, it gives CALGVSPLGPGDTSTPPYADKLIF.